Following are 28 T cell receptor beta chains from one sample sequenced in a study of vaccination and CD4 T cells after COVID-19 (dated by TCRdb to the early 2020s). This specimen's treatment or condition label, per the study, means: approximately nine-day PBMC culture with coronavirus spike peptide pools or control peptides (ViraFEST assay). CD4+ T cells from unexposed donors were collected before the COVID-19 pandemic (2011-2018). Their target antigens are unknown. The library came from PCR. Sequencing instrument: Illumina iSeq 100. DNA from cultured CD4+ T cells underwent TCR sequencing with the Oncomine TCR Beta short-read assay at the Johns Hopkins FTIC core. The QIAamp micro DNA kit was used to extract genomic DNA from the cultured CD4+ T cells. Through fastp at Q25 and MiXCR, TCRdb rebuilt clones from the public reads, retaining in-frame beta chains. CDR3 protein sequences are deduplicated, and each keeps its most common genes and DNA. The sample profile shows over 9,000 distinct CDR3 sequences; roughly 28% of them were found once. The ten largest make up less than 15% of the sample.

The source material was CD4+ T cells from blood, cultured in vitro. These receptors originate from a human donor in good health.

V is TRBV7-2 and J is TRBJ2-1; no clear D gene. Germline V gene sequence: CDR1 SGHTA, CDR2 FQGNSA. The length of the CDR3 is 13 residues. V lost 5 bases and J lost 8, with 13 bases in between. The CDR3 DNA follows: TGTGCCAGCAGCCGCGATAGGGTGGATGAGCAGTTCTTC. Translation: CASSRDRVDEQFF.

The chain couples TRBV4-3 to TRBJ1-3; D is undetermined. Trimming removed 0 bases from V and 4 bases from J, with 10 bases in between. The CDR3 extends over 15 amino acids. Germline CDR1 reads LGHNA; CDR2 reads YSLEER. Written as DNA, the CDR3 is TGCGCCAGCAGCCAAGATTTCCCTGGAGGAAACACCATATATTTT. As protein: CASSQDFPGGNTIYF.

In its sample, this clonotype was seen a few times. The V and J genes are TRBV20-1 and TRBJ2-1, with D maybe TRBD1 (7 bases). CDR3 length: 14 amino acids. The germline V and J ends were trimmed by 6 bases and 2 bases, with 14 bases remaining between them. The V gene's germline CDR1 is DFQATT and CDR2 SNEGSKA (reference sequence). This CDR3 reads CSAGAGQPYNEQFF. Here the CDR3 DNA reads TGCAGTGCCGGGGCGGGACAGCCCTACAATGAGCAGTTCTTC.

This clonotype was detected only a few times. This chain joins TRBV21-1 and TRBJ1-5; the table names TRBD1, a call not compared with the DNA. TRBV21-1 has pseudogene status. The CDR3 extends over 21 amino acids. The CDR3 DNA is TGTGCCAGCAGCAAAGGGGCTTGGAGGTCACAGGGGCCAAGTAGCAATCAGCCCCAGCATTTT. Amino acid sequence: CASSKGAWRSQGPSSNQPQHF.

This clonotype was picked up a small number of times. This chain's CDR3 is CASEASGRGSDEQFF. For the CDR3, the DNA is TGTGCCAGCGAGGCAAGCGGGAGGGGTTCCGATGAGCAGTTCTTC. The chain couples TRBV2 to TRBJ2-1, with 10 bases aligning to TRBD2. The CDR3 contains 15 residues. Trimming at V came to 8 bases and at J to 8 bases, leaving 12 bases not matched to a gene. Germline values: CDR1 SNHLY, CDR2 FYNNEI. The full variable domain, in which reference TRBV2 and TRBJ2-1 provide the parts outside the CDR3, is EPEVTQTPSHQVTQMGQEVILRCVPISNHLYFYWYRQILGQKVEFLVSFYNNEISEKSEIFDDQFSVERPDGSNFTLKIRSTKLEDSAMYFCASEASGRGSDEQFFGPGTRLTVL.

CDR3 in DNA: TGTGCCAGCAGTCCCCAAGACAGAGTAGCCGGGGAGCTGTTTTTT. This codes for CASSPQDRVAGELFF. The rearrangement uses TRBV28 and TRBJ2-2; a weak D match, TRBD1 (5 bases). Trimming pared 5 bases from V and 6 bases from J, leaving 16 bases between. In germline, CDR1 is MDHEN, CDR2 SYDVKM. The CDR3 contains 15 residues.

The CDR3 region is CASGLRGWGYTF. DNA of the CDR3: TGTGCTAGTGGTTTGCGGGGTTGGGGCTACACCTTC. The chain employs TRBV12-5 and TRBJ1-2, with D unresolved. Germline V gene sequence: CDR1 LGHNT, CDR2 FRNRAP. V lost 2 bases, J lost 8 bases, and 9 bases lay in between. The CDR3 spans 12 residues.

The chain joins TRBV6-6 to TRBJ1-4; D is possibly TRBD1 (6 bases). In germline, CDR1 is MNHNY, CDR2 SVGAGI (reference sequence). V lost 6 bases and J lost 6, with 14 bases in between. The CDR3 covers 14 residues. CDR3 region: CASSNAGADEKLFF. CDR3 sequence (DNA): TGTGCCAGCAGCAACGCAGGGGCAGATGAAAAACTGTTTTTT.

The rearrangement joins TRBV19 to TRBJ2-6; TRBD1 might be the D (6 bases). The CDR3 extends over 16 amino acids. Deletions cut 1 base from V and 2 bases from J, with 9 bases between. Looked up from germline, CDR1 is LNHDA and CDR2 is SQIVND (reference sequence). The CDR3 bases are TGTGCCAGTAGTATAGTATCAGGGGCTGGGGCCAACGTCCTGACTTTC. This sequence encodes CASSIVSGAGANVLTF. Drawing the rest from reference TRBV19 and TRBJ2-6, the complete variable domain is DGGITQSPKYLFRKEGQNVTLSCEQNLNHDAMYWYRQDPGQGLRLIYYSQIVNDFQKGDIAEGYSVSREKKESFPLTVTSAQKNPTAFYLCASSIVSGAGANVLTFGAGSRLTVL.

This clonotype was detected only a few times. The V and J genes are TRBV28 and TRBJ2-5; 16 positions match TRBD2. CDR3 length equals 19 residues. Germline V gene lookup returns CDR1 MDHEN and CDR2 SYDVKM. J was trimmed by 8 bases and V by 5 bases; bases with no gene match: 17. In nucleotides, the CDR3 is TGTGCCAGCAGTCCCCTTCGGACCGGGACTAGCGGGAGGGAGGGAACCCAGTACTTC. The encoded protein is CASSPLRTGTSGREGTQYF. The entire variable domain, with the rest obtained from reference TRBV28 and TRBJ2-5, is as follows: DVKVTQSSRYLVKRTGEKVFLECVQDMDHENMFWYRQDPGLGLRLIYFSYDVKMKEKGDIPEGYSVSREKKERFSLILESASTNQTSMYLCASSPLRTGTSGREGTQYFGPGTRLLVL.

The genes are TRBV18 and TRBJ1-5; D remains unclear. Per the germline V gene, CDR1 is KGHSH and CDR2 is LQKENI. There are 13 residues in the CDR3. Trimming removed 2 bases from V and 6 bases from J, with 8 bases in between. DNA of the CDR3: TGTGCCAGCTCACCAGAGGTGGGTCAGCCCCAGCATTTT. Residues: CASSPEVGQPQHF.

This clonotype was seen only a few times. V and J are TRBV7-6 and TRBJ2-1, with 10 bases aligning to TRBD2. The CDR3 is 16 residues long. V shed 2 bases, J shed 3 bases, and the junction held 4 bases outside the gene matches. CDR1 is SGHVS, CDR2 FNYEAQ, per germline. The CDR3 bases are TGTGCCAGCAGCTTATTTCTAGCGGGGGTCTACAATGAGCAGTTCTTC. This encodes CASSLFLAGVYNEQFF.

This clonotype was counted only a few times. The chain has TRBV10-3 and TRBJ2-3; 7 bases align to TRBD2. CDR1 and CDR2 from the germline V gene are ENHRY and SYGVKD. The length of the CDR3 is 15 residues. V gave up 4 bases and J gave up 2 bases; unmatched junction bases: 6. The CDR3 sequence is CAISGVLAVTDTQYF. The CDR3, as DNA: TGTGCCATCAGTGGTGTGCTAGCGGTCACAGATACGCAGTATTTT.

This clonotype was counted only a few times. The V and J genes are TRBV2 and TRBJ2-3, with 9 nucleotides matching TRBD2. Germline V gene sequence: CDR1 SNHLY, CDR2 FYNNEI. Trimming removed 10 bases from V and 4 bases from J; junction bases left unmatched: 9. The CDR3 is made up of 14 amino acids. CDR3 amino acids: CANKLAGASDTQYF. The CDR3 nucleotides are TGTGCCAACAAACTAGCGGGTGCCTCAGATACGCAGTATTTT. Variable domain in full (rest from reference TRBV2 and TRBJ2-3): EPEVTQTPSHQVTQMGQEVILRCVPISNHLYFYWYRQILGQKVEFLVSFYNNEISEKSEIFDDQFSVERPDGSNFTLKIRSTKLEDSAMYFCANKLAGASDTQYFGPGTRLTVL.

This clonotype was counted between two and nine times. The rearrangement joins TRBV7-9 to TRBJ2-5; 9 bases are a match to TRBD2. The V and J ends lost 3 bases and 4 bases, in that order; junction bases with no gene match: 6. The CDR3 extends over 15 amino acids. Germline lookup yields CDR1 SEHNR and CDR2 FQNEAQ (reference sequence). The CDR3 spells CASSFSGSLRETQYF. In DNA form, the CDR3 reads TGTGCCAGCAGCTTTAGCGGGAGTCTGAGAGAGACCCAGTACTTC.

CDR3 sequence reads: CSAGSNGGYTF. CDR3 coding DNA: TGCAGTGCTGGGAGTAATGGCGGCTACACCTTC. J is TRBJ1-2 and V is TRBV20-1; D not resolved. Trimming left V 5 bases short and J 8 bases short, with 12 bases between. Germline V CDR1 and CDR2: DFQATT, SNEGSKA (reference sequence). The CDR3 sequence is 11 residues long.

Remarks on this clonotype: The conserved closing phenylalanine or tryptophan is absent in this CDR3, likely reflecting a read error. The V and J genes are TRBV7-2 and TRBJ1-1; possible D gene TRBD1, 5 bases. Germline CDR1 and CDR2: SGHTA and FQGNSA. This CDR3 comprises 13 residues. The CDR3 is CASSQDSYTEAFL. The CDR3 DNA reads as TGCGCCAGCAGCCAAGACAGTTACACTGAAGCTTTCCTT.

This chain uses TRBV27 with TRBJ2-3, with TRBD1 matching 7 bases. The CDR3 covers 12 residues. The V segment lost 6 bases and the J segment 6 bases; nucleotides outside the gene matches: 3. Germline assignment: CDR1 MNHEY and CDR2 SMNVEV (reference sequence). The CDR3 DNA sequence: TGTGCCAGCAGCGACAGGGTTGATACGCAGTATTTT. Its protein is CASSDRVDTQYF.

The gene calls are TRBV6-1 and TRBJ1-1; the D gene is possibly TRBD1 (6 bases). Trimming shortened V by 7 bases and J by 8 bases, and 20 bases separated the two germline ends. CDR1 is MNHNS, CDR2 SASEGT, per germline. The length of the CDR3 is 14 residues. The CDR3 bases are TGTGCCAGCAAGGAGGGGGGGCCGGGGGCGGAAGCTTTCTTT. Amino acids: CASKEGGPGAEAFF.

This chain joins TRBV28 and TRBJ2-1; maybe TRBD1 (5 bases). Germline-derived CDR1 and CDR2 are MDHEN and SYDVKM. The CDR3 runs to 13 residues. Trimming removed 6 bases at V and 2 bases at J, with 8 bases between. The CDR3 loop is CASRQTAYNEQFF. The CDR3 bases are TGTGCCAGCAGGCAGACAGCCTACAATGAGCAGTTCTTC.

Here the CDR3 reads CASSLVGGGTDTQYF. The CDR3 nucleotides are TGTGCCAGCAGCTTGGTAGGGGGGGGCACAGATACGCAGTATTTT. The chain uses TRBV5-6 and TRBJ2-3; perhaps TRBD2 as D (7 bases). Per the germline V gene, CDR1 is SGHDT and CDR2 is YYEEEE. The CDR3 is made up of 15 amino acids. Between the trimmed V and J ends, which lost 0 bases and 1 base, there was a span of 9 bases.

The V gene is TRBV6-1, the J gene TRBJ2-1; D may be TRBD1 (8 bases). The CDR3 totals 14 residues. CDR1 and CDR2 (germline): MNHNS, SASEGT. The V end was cut by 8 bases, the J end by 9 bases, with 20 bases between. The CDR3 sequence is CASGPQGAGAEQFF. DNA for the CDR3: TGTGCCAGCGGACCTCAGGGGGCGGGGGCTGAGCAGTTCTTC.

This clonotype came up once. The CDR3 protein is CASSPRTSGPYEQYF. The DNA of the CDR3 is TGTGCCAGCAGCCCTAGGACTAGCGGCCCCTACGAGCAGTACTTC. V gene TRBV11-2 combines with J gene TRBJ2-7, with TRBD2 matching 10 bases. Germline CDR1 SGHAT, CDR2 FQNNGV. Losses at the gene ends were 5 bases for V and 2 bases for J; bases not matched to a gene: 6. The CDR3 is made up of 15 amino acids.

In its sample, this clonotype ranks as large. The chain carries TRBV20-1 and TRBJ1-2; D gene uncertain. The V gene lost 0 bases and the J gene lost 8 bases, with 16 bases spanning the gap. Per germline, CDR1 DFQATT and CDR2 SNEGSKA (reference sequence). The length of the CDR3 is 14 residues. CDR3 DNA: TGCAGTGCTAGAGAACCCGACCCCACGGAAGGCTACACCTTC. Protein sequence: CSAREPDPTEGYTF.

J is TRBJ1-1 and V is TRBV29-1, with D possibly matching TRBD1 (5 bases). Germline CDR1 and CDR2: SQVTM and ANQGSEA. CDR3 length equals 12 residues. The V gene lost 6 bases and the J gene lost 4 bases, with 12 bases spanning the gap. CDR3 protein: CSVGRQTTEAFF. The CDR3 DNA follows: TGCAGCGTAGGACGACAGACCACTGAAGCTTTCTTT.

The table lists this clonotype with a few counts. V usage is TRBV29-1 and J usage is TRBJ2-7, with no clear D. The CDR3 extends over 13 amino acids. The germline gives CDR1 SQVTM, CDR2 ANQGSEA. Between the trimmed V and J ends, which lost 1 base and 4 bases, there was a span of 11 bases. In DNA, the CDR3 is TGCAGCGTTGAAGGGCCAGGTGAGTACGAGCAGTACTTC. Encoded protein: CSVEGPGEYEQYF.

This clonotype was seen more than once but under ten times. The CDR3 bases are TGTGCCAGCAGCGAGCAAGCCGTCATGGGAAATGGCTACACCTTC. Translation: CASSEQAVMGNGYTF. The chain employs TRBV7-6 and TRBJ1-2, with D unresolved. Trimming shortened V by 5 bases and J by 6 bases, and 19 bases separated the two germline ends. Germline V lookup: CDR1 SGHVS, CDR2 FNYEAQ. This CDR3 has 15 amino acids.

This rearrangement joins TRBV5-8 to TRBJ1-6, with D tentatively TRBD1 (5 bases). Germline CDR1 and CDR2: SGHTS and YDEGEE. The CDR3 length is 16 residues. V was shortened by 0 bases and J by 7 bases, with 14 bases between the two germline ends. The CDR3 DNA sequence: TGTGCCAGCAGCTTGGGGCGAGGGACTATAAATTCACCCCTCCACTTT. Amino acids: CASSLGRGTINSPLHF. The variable domain in full, with the rest retrieved from reference TRBV5-8 and TRBJ1-6, is EAGVTQSPTHLIKTRGQQATLRCSPISGHTSVYWYQQALGLGLQFLLWYDEGEERNRGNFPPRFSGRQFPNYSSELNVNALELEDSALYLCASSLGRGTINSPLHFGNGTRLTVT.